The TCR beta chain described here comes from a study of T cells in Graves' hyperthyroidism and ophthalmopathy. Template material for amplifying TCR beta CDR3 regions consisted of RNA transcripts. TCR CDR3 underwent first-round RT-PCR with the HTBI primer set. MiXCR, run by TCRdb on the multiplex PCR reads, gives a single entry per CDR3 protein. Altogether about 400,000 distinct CDR3 sequences are present, around 25% being singletons, with the ten largest covering around 70%. Together with thyroid ultrasound, orbital computed tomography, serum thyroxine and TRAb, clinical symptoms were used for diagnoses. J lost 8 bases, V lost 0 bases, and 8 bases had no gene match. In germline, CDR1 is LGHDT, CDR2 YNNKEL (reference sequence). The CDR3 sequence is 16 residues long.

The receptor was isolated from a man aged 45-65 years with Graves' hyperthyroidism. J is TRBJ2-3 and V is TRBV3-1; 10 bases are shared with TRBD1. The specimen sequenced was blood. CDR3 bases: TGTGCCAGCAGCCAAGATGATCCGGGACAGGGGTTTACGCAGTATTTT. Its protein is CASSQDDPGQGFTQYF.